This TCR beta chain derives from a study of blood T cell repertoires in COVID-19. CDR1 is MGHRA, CDR2 YSYEKL, per germline. This CDR3 is 14 amino acids long. V lost 3 bases, J lost 2 bases, and 3 bases stayed unmatched. Some clones are missing from TCRdb's copy, which holds only in-frame ones; the method was immunoSEQ multiplex PCR. The sample holds 350,000 or so clones, nearly 90% seen once. The gene calls are TRBV4-1 and TRBJ2-7, with 8 bases matching TRBD2. The sequence came from a man aged 18 to 30 with active or convalescent COVID-19. The source material was peripheral blood. The CDR3, as DNA: TGCGCCAGCAGCCATACGACTAGCGCCTACGAGCAGTACTTC. Translated: CASSHTTSAYEQYF.